Here is one T cell receptor (beta chain) with its context. These data originate in a study of blood T cell repertoires in COVID-19. Background on the study: In each case, the material was cDNA or gDNA derived from T cells, B-cell-depleted T cells, or PBMCs.

In the study's own analysis: Nucleated cell counts were estimated from reference gene primer amplification. TCRdb's table, derived via immunoSEQ multiplex PCR, lists solely in-frame clones and lacks some. The V and J calls and clone size were taken over from that table, and D and trimming were inferred from the DNA. The sample lists about 320,000 clones, 80% to 90% occurring once. V was shortened by 3 bases and J by 3 bases, with 5 bases between the two germline ends. The length of the CDR3 is 12 residues. CDR1 and CDR2 (germline): SGHVS, FQNEAQ. Material for sequencing was peripheral blood. The rearrangement joins TRBV7-8 to TRBJ2-5; D is unresolved. This receptor was identified in a man between 18 and 29 years old who had recovered from COVID-19. This CDR3 is CASSLRKETQYF. CDR3 nucleotide sequence: TGTGCCAGCAGCTTGCGGAAAGAGACCCAGTACTTC.